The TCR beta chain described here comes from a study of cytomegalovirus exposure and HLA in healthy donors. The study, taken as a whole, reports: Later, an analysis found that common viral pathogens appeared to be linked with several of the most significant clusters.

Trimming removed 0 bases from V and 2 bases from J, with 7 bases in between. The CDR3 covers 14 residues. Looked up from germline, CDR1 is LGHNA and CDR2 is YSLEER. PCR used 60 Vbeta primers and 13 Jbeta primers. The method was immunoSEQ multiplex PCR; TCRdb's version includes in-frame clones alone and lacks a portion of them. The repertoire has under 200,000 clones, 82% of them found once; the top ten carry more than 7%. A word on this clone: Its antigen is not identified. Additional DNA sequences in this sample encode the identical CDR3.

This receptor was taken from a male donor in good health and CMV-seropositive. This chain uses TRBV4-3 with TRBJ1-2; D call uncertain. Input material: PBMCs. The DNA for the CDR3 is TGCGCCAGCAGCCAAGATGCGAGAAACTATGGCTACACCTTC. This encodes CASSQDARNYGYTF.